Listed below are T cell receptor beta chains from one sample, sequenced in a study of blood T cell repertoires in COVID-19. This table comes from immunoSEQ multiplex PCR, and its TCRdb copy is limited to in-frame clones, with some not included. The top ten hold 2.5% to 3.5% of the sample, which has 300,000 or so clones, roughly nine tenths seen once. The sequencing sample was made of PBMCs or T cells enriched from blood (not recorded which). All receptors come from a woman in her forties or fifties who had been exposed to COVID-19. Both conserved end residues are part of each CDR3. A D gene is named only where the DNA matches it firmly. Only part of the rows carry a size: once, few, many, or a class if the clone is expanded.

>TRBJ1-2|-|-|TRBV2
TGTGCCAGCAGCGTACAGGTCTACTATGGCTACACCTTC
CASSVQVYYGYTF
>TRBJ2-5|-|-|TRBV6-1
TGTGCCAGCAGTGAAGGGACTCGCCTAATCCAGTACTTC
CASSEGTRLIQYF
>TRBJ2-1|-|-|TRBV30
TGTGCCTTGGCGAAAGACAGCCTTCCCTACAATGAGCAGTTCTTC
CALAKDSLPYNEQFF
>TRBJ1-5|-|-|TRBV28
TGTGCCGAAGGATCCAATCGGAGAAATCAGCCCCAGCATTTT
CAEGSNRRNQPQHF
>TRBJ1-5|-|-|TRBV6-5
TGTGCCAGCAGTTTGATGTTGGGACAAAATCAGCCCCAGCATTTT
CASSLMLGQNQPQHF
>TRBJ2-7|TRBD1|-|TRBV19
TGTGCCAGTAGTATAAGGACAGGGGAACTCTACGAGCAGTACTTC
CASSIRTGELYEQYF
>TRBJ1-6|TRBD1|once|TRBV28
TGTGCCAGCAGTGTAGGGGGCATTTCACCCCTCCACTTT
CASSVGGISPLHF
>TRBJ1-5|-|-|TRBV19
TGTGCCAGTAGTCCCCCGGGGTCCAATCAGCCCCAGCATTTT
CASSPPGSNQPQHF
>TRBJ1-2|-|-|TRBV13
TGTGCCAGCAGCTTATATGTAGGCTACACCTTC
CASSLYVGYTF
>TRBJ1-6|-|-|TRBV7-2
TGTGCCAGCAGCTTAGAACTTGGGGGGGCCAACTATAATTCACCCCTCCACTTT
CASSLELGGANYNSPLHF
>TRBJ1-3|TRBD1|-|TRBV28
TGTGCCAGCAGTCCATGGGACAGACCCGGGGGAAACACCATATATTTT
CASSPWDRPGGNTIYF
>TRBJ2-7|-|-|TRBV28
TGTGCCAGCAGTTTAATGGGAATGGAGGGCGAGCAGTACTTC
CASSLMGMEGEQYF
>TRBJ2-7|-|-|TRBV6-5
TGTGCCAGCAGTTCCTTGGGGGGTAGCTCCTACGAGCAGTACTTC
CASSSLGGSSYEQYF
>TRBJ2-2|-|-|TRBV23-1
TGCGCCAGCAGTCAGCCCCTCTTTTCGAGCACCGGGGAGCTGTTTTTT
CASSQPLFSSTGELFF
>TRBJ2-7|-|-|TRBV18
TGTGCCAGCTCCCCTCTATACGAGCAGTACTTC
CASSPLYEQYF
>TRBJ1-6|TRBD1|-|TRBV19
TGTGCCAGTAAGACAGGGGTTTCGGATTCACCCCTCCACTTT
CASKTGVSDSPLHF
>TRBJ2-4|-|-|TRBV5-6
TGTGCCAGCAGCCCCCAAGACGGACTAGCCAAAAACATTCAGTACTTC
CASSPQDGLAKNIQYF
>TRBJ2-3|TRBD2|-|TRBV10-3
TGTGCCATCAGTAACACCGGGACTAGCTTTGTGTCAGATACGCAGTATTTT
CAISNTGTSFVSDTQYF
>TRBJ2-3|TRBD1|-|TRBV5-1
TGCGCCAGCAGCACCCCAGGGGGTGTTCCGACAGATACGCAGTATTTT
CASSTPGGVPTDTQYF
>TRBJ1-6|TRBD1|-|TRBV28
TGTGCCAGCTCTCCAGGGGGCCATAAATCACCCCTCCACTTT
CASSPGGHKSPLHF
>TRBJ1-5|-|-|TRBV27
TGTGCCAGCAGCATACGAGGCAATCAGCCCCAGCATTTT
CASSIRGNQPQHF
>TRBJ2-7|TRBD2|-|TRBV30
TGTGCCTGGAGTGTAAGCGGGGGGGCTTACGAGCAGTACTTC
CAWSVSGGAYEQYF
>TRBJ1-4|-|-|TRBV4-1
TGCGCCAGCAGCCAAGAGGGGGGTGAAAAACTGTTTTTT
CASSQEGGEKLFF
>TRBJ2-1|-|-|TRBV5-1
TGCGCCAGCAGCTTGGAGTGGGACAAGTCCTACAATGAGCAGTTCTTC
CASSLEWDKSYNEQFF
>TRBJ1-3|TRBD1|-|TRBV9
TGTGCCAGCAGCGCGATACAGGGGACCTTCTCTGGAAACACCATATATTTT
CASSAIQGTFSGNTIYF